This TCR beta chain was sequenced for a study of cytotoxic CD8 clonotypes in ibrutinib-treated CLL (dated by TCRdb to the early 2020s). Background on the whole study: In this cohort, about 16 patients were treatment-naive and some 10 were relapsed/refractory, while roughly 18 had unmutated IGHV. Partial responses were observed in some 24 patients and complete responses in 2; after a median follow-up of 68 months, remission was maintained in approximately 14 patients and progression was observed in 12. Response samples were obtained after a median of approximately twelve months of treatment, with a range of roughly 6 to 36 months. Samples averaged approximately 240,000 productive templates and 90,000 to 100,000 productive rearrangements. Of the approximately 91 people in the trial, approximately 26 had longitudinal samples available. Cryopreserved peripheral blood mononuclear cells were obtained prior to treatment, at the time of response, and at either disease progression or sustained remission. All remission and progressive disease samples were collected while patients were still receiving ibrutinib.

The germline V gene encodes CDR1 SGDLS and CDR2 YYNGEE. V has 3 bases trimmed and J has 6 bases trimmed; junction bases matching no gene number 9. There are 15 amino acids in the CDR3, from cysteine to phenylalanine inclusive. Solely the CDR3 DNA is kept, with 45 bases framed from the first base. The sample's time point label, decoded: roughly 12 months on ibrutinib. About 2 micrograms of genomic DNA were extracted from cryopreserved PBMCs for TCR beta library preparation. Longitudinal blood samples from CLL patients on ibrutinib monotherapy were analyzed using high-throughput TCR beta sequencing. Patients were enrolled in a phase 2 open-label single-center ibrutinib monotherapy trial. For this clone: The antigen it binds to is not known. Per-nucleotide qualities are absent, and no much larger clonotype sits a single base away.

On a MiSeq, deep resolution sequencing aimed for a depth between 1 in 1 million and 1 in 200,000 T cells, with each clonotype covered approximately 10x on average. The immunoSEQ hsTCRB Kit was used to generate the TCR beta libraries. For the original study's pipeline: The data were analyzed with ImmunoSEQ Analyzer and ImmunoSEQ Data Assistant, and V, D and J gene assignments followed IMGT definitions. Clonality, which ranges from 0 to 1, was calculated as one minus the normalized Shannon entropy of productive rearrangement frequencies. Only overrepresented clonotypes making up at least 0.05% of the repertoire of each patient were included in the public clonotype analysis. Repertoires from some twelve age-matched healthy donors in immuneACCESS were used as clonality controls. TCRdb retrieved this table from immuneACCESS and kept in-frame rearrangements only. Not all clones are present; in checked studies, unresolved V genes account for under half, and no reason is known for the remainder. V, J and clone size are those of that table, while D and trimming were read from the DNA. For this sample the table gives about 200,000 clones, of which around 70% were detected only once. The ten largest clones add up to more than 4.5% of the sample.

What the research found in general, with its limitations: Sampling times were not matched between patients in sustained remission and patients whose disease was progressing, and lymph node repertoires were not examined. Public clonotypes were rare and either shrank or stayed stable during treatment, and the rise in clonality at ibrutinib response reflected expansion of private clonotypes. At ibrutinib response clonality went up, during sustained remission it held steady, and at progression it dropped back toward baseline. Baseline clonality exceeded that of age-matched healthy donors and correlated strongly with circulating CD8+ T-cell counts.

Source: PBMCs, taken after 12 months of ibrutinib treatment. The sequence is built from TRBV9 and TRBJ2-7, with 10 bases aligning to TRBD1. The receptor was isolated from a human donor with chronic lymphocytic leukemia. The CDR3 reads CASSDLGQGLSEQYF. The base sequence is TGTGCCAGCAGCGACCTGGGACAGGGGTTAAGCGAGCAGTACTTC.